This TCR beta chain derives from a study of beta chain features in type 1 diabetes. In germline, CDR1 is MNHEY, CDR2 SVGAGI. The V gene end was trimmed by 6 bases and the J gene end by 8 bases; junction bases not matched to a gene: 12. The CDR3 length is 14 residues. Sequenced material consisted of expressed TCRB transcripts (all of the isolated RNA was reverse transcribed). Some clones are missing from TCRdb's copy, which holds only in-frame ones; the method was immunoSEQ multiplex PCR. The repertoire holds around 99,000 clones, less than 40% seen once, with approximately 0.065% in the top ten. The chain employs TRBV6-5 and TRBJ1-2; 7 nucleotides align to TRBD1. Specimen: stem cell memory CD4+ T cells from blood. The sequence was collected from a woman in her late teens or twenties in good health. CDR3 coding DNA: TGTGCCAGCAGGTGGGACAGTACGACTTTCGGCTACACCTTC. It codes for CASRWDSTTFGYTF.